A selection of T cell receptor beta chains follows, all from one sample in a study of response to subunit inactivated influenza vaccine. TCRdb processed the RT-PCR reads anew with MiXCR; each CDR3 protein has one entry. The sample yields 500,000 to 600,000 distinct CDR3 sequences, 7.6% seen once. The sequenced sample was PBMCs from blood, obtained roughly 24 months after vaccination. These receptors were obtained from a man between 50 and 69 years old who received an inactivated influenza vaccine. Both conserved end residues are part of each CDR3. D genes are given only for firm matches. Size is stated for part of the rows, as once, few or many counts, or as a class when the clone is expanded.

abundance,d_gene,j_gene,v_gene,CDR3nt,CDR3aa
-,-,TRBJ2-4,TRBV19,TGTGCCAGTAGCGTATGGGGTTTTGCCAAAAACATTCAGTACTTC,CASSVWGFAKNIQYF
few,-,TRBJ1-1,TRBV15,TGTGCCACCAGCAGAATACAGGGGAACACTGAAGCTTTCTTT,CATSRIQGNTEAFF
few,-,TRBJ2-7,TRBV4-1,TGCGCCAGCAGCCAAGTCCGGACCACCGTTCGGAACGAGCAGTACTTC,CASSQVRTTVRNEQYF
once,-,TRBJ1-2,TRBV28,TGTGCCAGCAGTTTTATCACAGCCGGTTTCTATGGCTACACCTTC,CASSFITAGFYGYTF
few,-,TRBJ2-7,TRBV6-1,TGTGCCAGCAGTGACCGGGACACAAAGCAGTACTTC,CASSDRDTKQYF
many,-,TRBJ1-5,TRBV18,TGTGCCAGCAGCCGTGCCAGCAATCAGCCCCAGCATTTT,CASSRASNQPQHF
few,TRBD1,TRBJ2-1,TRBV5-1,TGCGCCAGCAGCTTGGCCAGGGGGAATTCGCAGTTCTTC,CASSLARGNSQFF
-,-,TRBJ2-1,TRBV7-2,TGTGCCAGCAGCCCGCGGGTCGGGAGCTCCTACAATGAGCAGTTCTTC,CASSPRVGSSYNEQFF
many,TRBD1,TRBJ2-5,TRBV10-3,TGTGCCATCAGTCCGGGACAGGGGAAGGAGACCCAGTACTTC,CAISPGQGKETQYF
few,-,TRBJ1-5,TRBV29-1,TGCAGCGCAAGGGCCCGGACACTCAATCAGCCCCAGCATTTT,CSARARTLNQPQHF
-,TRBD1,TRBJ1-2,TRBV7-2,TGTGCCAGCAGCTTCATAACGGGACAGGAAACATATGGCTACACCTTC,CASSFITGQETYGYTF
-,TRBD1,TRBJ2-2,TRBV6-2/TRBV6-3,TGTGCCAGCACCGGCGCCTCGGGACAGGGGGTATCCGAGGAGCTGTTTTTT,CASTGASGQGVSEELFF
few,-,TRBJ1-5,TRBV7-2,TGTGCCAGCAGCTTAGATTGGGGAGTTGATCAGCCCCAGCATTTT,CASSLDWGVDQPQHF
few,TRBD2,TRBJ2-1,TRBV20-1,TGCAGTGCTACAAGCGGGAGCAGCGATGAGCAGTTCTTC,CSATSGSSDEQFF
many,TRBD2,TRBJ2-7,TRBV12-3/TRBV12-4,TGTGCCAGCAGTATCCTCGGGGGGTTTGGGGAGCAGTACTTC,CASSILGGFGEQYF
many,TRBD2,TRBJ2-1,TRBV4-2,TGTGCCAGCAGCCAAGATTTGACGGGGGGCTACAATGAGCAGTTCTTC,CASSQDLTGGYNEQFF
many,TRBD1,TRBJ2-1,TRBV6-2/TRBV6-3,TGTGCCAGCAGCCTCACCCGGGACAGGCCCTACAATGAGCAGTTCTTC,CASSLTRDRPYNEQFF
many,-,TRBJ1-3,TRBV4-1,TGCGCCAGCAGCCTGGACAGTAACTCTGGAAACACCATATATTTT,CASSLDSNSGNTIYF
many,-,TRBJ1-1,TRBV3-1,TGTGCCAGCAGCACTGGGCGGAACACTGAAGCTTTCTTT,CASSTGRNTEAFF
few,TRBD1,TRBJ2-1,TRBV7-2,TGTGCCAGCAGTCACCGGGACAGAGCTGTGCAGTTCTTC,CASSHRDRAVQFF
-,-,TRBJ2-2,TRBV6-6,TGTGCCAGCAGTTACTTTGGGGGCCGGGAGCTGTTTTTT,CASSYFGGRELFF
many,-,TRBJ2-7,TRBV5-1,TGCGCCAGCAGCTTGGAGTGGGAGCAGTACTTC,CASSLEWEQYF
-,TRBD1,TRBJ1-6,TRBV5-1,TGCGCCAGCATGGGACAGGATAATTCACCCCTCCACTTT,CASMGQDNSPLHF
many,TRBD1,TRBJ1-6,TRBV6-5,TGTGCCAGCAGTTTCACAGGGGGCCTTGAGTATAATTCACCCCTCCACTTT,CASSFTGGLEYNSPLHF
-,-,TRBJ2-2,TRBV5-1,TGCGCCAGCAGCGCCGGGGTTCATATATCCGGGGAGCTGTTTTTT,CASSAGVHISGELFF
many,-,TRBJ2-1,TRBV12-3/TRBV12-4,TGTGCCAGCAGTCCACCCGCCCAGCTCATGGGCAATGAGCAGTTCTTC,CASSPPAQLMGNEQFF
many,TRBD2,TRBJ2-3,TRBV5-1,TGCGCCAGCAGCTTGGACCCAGGGCCTATAGCGGGAGACACAGATACGCAGTATTTT,CASSLDPGPIAGDTDTQYF
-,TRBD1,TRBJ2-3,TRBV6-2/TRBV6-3,TGTGCCAGCAGAAGACAGGGGAGGAGCACAGATACGCAGTATTTT,CASRRQGRSTDTQYF
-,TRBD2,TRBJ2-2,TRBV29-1,TGCAGCGTTGGAGGCGGGGGGAACACCGGGGAGCTGTTTTTT,CSVGGGGNTGELFF
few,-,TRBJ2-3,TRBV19,TGTGCCAGTAGTAGTTCCCCAGCAACAGATACGCAGTATTTT,CASSSSPATDTQYF
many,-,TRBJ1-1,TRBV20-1,TGCAGTGCTAGAGAGGGAGGGATGAACACTGAAGCTTTCTTT,CSAREGGMNTEAFF
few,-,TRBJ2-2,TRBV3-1,TGTGCCAGCAGCCAAGAAGTCCTAGTGACCGGGGAGCTGTTTTTT,CASSQEVLVTGELFF